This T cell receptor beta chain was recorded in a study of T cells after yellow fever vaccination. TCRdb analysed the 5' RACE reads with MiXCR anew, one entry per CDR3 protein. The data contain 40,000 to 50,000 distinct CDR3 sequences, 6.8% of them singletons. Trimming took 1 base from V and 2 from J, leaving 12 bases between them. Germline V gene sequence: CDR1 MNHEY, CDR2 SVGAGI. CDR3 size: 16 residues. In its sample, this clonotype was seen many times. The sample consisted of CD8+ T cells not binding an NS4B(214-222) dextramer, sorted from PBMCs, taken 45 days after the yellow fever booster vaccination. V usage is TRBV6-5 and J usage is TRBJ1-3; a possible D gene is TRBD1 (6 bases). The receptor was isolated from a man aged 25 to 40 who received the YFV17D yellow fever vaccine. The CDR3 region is CASSYYASGAGNTIYF. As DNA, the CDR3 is TGTGCCAGCAGTTACTACGCATCAGGGGCTGGAAACACCATATATTTT.